The entry below gives a single TCR beta chain sequence along with its context. The antigen is unknown. Other DNA sequences in the sample encode the same CDR3. This specimen comes from a study of OX40 agonist ivuxolimab in advanced cancers. Study observations and caveats: Some patients without response likewise showed low normalized clonal expansion.

This CDR3 is 14 amino acids long. CDR1 is SGHRS, CDR2 YFSETQ, per germline. The J segment lost 6 bases and the V segment lost 1 base, leaving 3 bases of the junction unmatched. Data came from immunoSEQ multiplex PCR; TCRdb stores just in-frame clones and leaves some out. The data contain under 75,000 clones, roughly 89% of them singletons. The receptor comes from an adult with an advanced solid tumor such as melanoma, head and neck, liver or kidney cancer. The sample consisted of CD4+ or CD8+ T cells sorted from blood, taken in a trial of the OX40 agonist ivuxolimab. The rearrangement links TRBV5-1 to TRBJ2-1; 8 bases are shared with TRBD1. DNA of the CDR3: TGCGCCAGCAGCTTGCGGGACAGGCCCAATGAGCAGTTCTTC. Encoded protein: CASSLRDRPNEQFF.